These T cell receptor beta chains were read from a single sample in a study of blood T cell repertoires in COVID-19. Repertoires were generated with immunoSEQ multiplex PCR, while TCRdb's copy carries only in-frame clones and drops some. The data contain some 89,000 clones, just over 90% of them singletons. The specimen was peripheral blood. These receptors came from a man in his sixties with acute or convalescent COVID-19. CDR3s include the opening cysteine and the closing phenylalanine or tryptophan. D genes are given only for firm matches. Rows give clone size only sometimes, using once, few, many, or a class for an expanded clone.

v_call,clone_size,d_call,j_call,cdr3_length,cdr3_nt,cdr3_aa
TRBV7-2,NA,TRBD1,TRBJ1-2,17,TGTGCCAGCAGCTTAGTACGGACAGGGGCCCCAAACTATGGCTACACCTTC,CASSLVRTGAPNYGYTF
TRBV6-5,NA,TRBD1,TRBJ1-2,16,TGTGCCAGCAGTTACTCTACAGGGGGCGCAGGTAGAGGCTACACCTTC,CASSYSTGGAGRGYTF
TRBV20-1,NA,NA,TRBJ2-1,11,TGCAGTGCCCAAGGGGCCTATGAGCAGTTCTTC,CSAQGAYEQFF
TRBV5-6,NA,NA,TRBJ1-2,13,TGTGCCAGCAGACCGGGGGGCGTGGATGGCTACACCTTC,CASRPGGVDGYTF
TRBV19,NA,TRBD2,TRBJ2-1,14,TGTGCCAGTAGTGCTCCGGGACTAAGGAATGAGCAGTTCTTC,CASSAPGLRNEQFF
TRBV3-1/TRBV3-2,NA,NA,TRBJ1-1,12,TGTGCCAGCAGCCACCAGAACACTGAAGCTTTCTTT,CASSHQNTEAFF
TRBV18,NA,NA,TRBJ2-2,16,TGTGCCAGCTCACCATTTGGGGCCTGGAACACCGGGGAGCTGTTTTTT,CASSPFGAWNTGELFF
TRBV7-9,few,NA,TRBJ1-2,13,TGTGCCAGCAGCCCCCAGAGGGAGGGCGGCTACACCTTC,CASSPQREGGYTF
TRBV19,NA,NA,TRBJ1-2,13,TGTGCCAGTAGTCTGAGGGTAGGCTATGGCTACACCTTC,CASSLRVGYGYTF
TRBV19,NA,NA,TRBJ1-1,17,TGTGCCAGTAGCCTTACATGGGCCTTTTCCATGAACACTGAAGCTTTCTTT,CASSLTWAFSMNTEAFF